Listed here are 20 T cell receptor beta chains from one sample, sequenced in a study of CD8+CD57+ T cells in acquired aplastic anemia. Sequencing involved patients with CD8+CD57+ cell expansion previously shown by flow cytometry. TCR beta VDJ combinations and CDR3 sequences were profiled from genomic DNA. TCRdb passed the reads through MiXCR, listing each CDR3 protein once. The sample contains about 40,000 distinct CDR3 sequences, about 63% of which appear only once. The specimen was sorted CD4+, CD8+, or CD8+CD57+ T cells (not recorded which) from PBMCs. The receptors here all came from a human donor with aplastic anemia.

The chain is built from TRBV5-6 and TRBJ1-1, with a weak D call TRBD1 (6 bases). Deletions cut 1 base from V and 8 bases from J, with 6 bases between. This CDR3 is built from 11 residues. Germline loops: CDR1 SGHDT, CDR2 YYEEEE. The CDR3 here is CASSLRGEAFF. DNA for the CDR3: TGTGCCAGCAGCTTGAGGGGGGAAGCTTTCTTT.

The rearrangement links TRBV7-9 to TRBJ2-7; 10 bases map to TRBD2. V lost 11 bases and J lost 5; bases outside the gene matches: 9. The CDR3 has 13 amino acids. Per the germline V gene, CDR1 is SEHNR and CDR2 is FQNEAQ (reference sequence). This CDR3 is CAGILAGSHEQYF. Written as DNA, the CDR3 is TGTGCCGGGATACTAGCGGGAAGTCACGAGCAGTACTTC.

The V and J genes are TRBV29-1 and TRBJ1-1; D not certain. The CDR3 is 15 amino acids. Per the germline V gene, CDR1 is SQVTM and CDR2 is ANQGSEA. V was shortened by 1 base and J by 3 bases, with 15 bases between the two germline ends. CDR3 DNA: TGCAGCGTTGAAGCGAGTCCAATGAGGCACACTGAAGCTTTCTTT. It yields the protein CSVEASPMRHTEAFF.

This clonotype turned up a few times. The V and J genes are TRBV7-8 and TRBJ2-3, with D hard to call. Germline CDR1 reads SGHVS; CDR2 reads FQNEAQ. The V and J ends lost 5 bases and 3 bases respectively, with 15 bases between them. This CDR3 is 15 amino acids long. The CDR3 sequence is CASSSPTAATDTQYF. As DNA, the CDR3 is TGTGCCAGCAGCAGCCCGACGGCGGCTACAGATACGCAGTATTTT. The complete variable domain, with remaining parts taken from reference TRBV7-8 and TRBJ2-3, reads GAGVSQSPRYKVAKRGQDVALRCDPISGHVSLFWYQQALGQGPEFLTYFQNEAQLDKSGLPSDRFFAERPEGSVSTLKIQRTQQEDSAVYLCASSSPTAATDTQYFGPGTRLTVL.

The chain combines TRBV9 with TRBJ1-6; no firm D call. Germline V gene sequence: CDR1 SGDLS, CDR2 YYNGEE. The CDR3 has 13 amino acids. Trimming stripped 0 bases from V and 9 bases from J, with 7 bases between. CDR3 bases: TGTGCCAGCAGCGTAGCAGGTAGTTCACCCCTCCACTTT. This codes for CASSVAGSSPLHF.

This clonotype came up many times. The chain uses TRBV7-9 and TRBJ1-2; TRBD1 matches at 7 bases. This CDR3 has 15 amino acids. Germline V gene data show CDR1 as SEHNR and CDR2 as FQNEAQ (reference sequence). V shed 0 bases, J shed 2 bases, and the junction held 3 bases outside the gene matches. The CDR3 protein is CASSLAPGGNYGYTF. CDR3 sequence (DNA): TGTGCCAGCAGCTTAGCTCCAGGGGGGAACTATGGCTACACCTTC. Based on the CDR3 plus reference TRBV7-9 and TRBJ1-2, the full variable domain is DTGVSQNPRHKITKRGQNVTFRCDPISEHNRLYWYRQTLGQGPEFLTYFQNEAQLEKSRLLSDRFSAERPKGSFSTLEIQRTEQGDSAMYLCASSLAPGGNYGYTFGSGTRLTVV.

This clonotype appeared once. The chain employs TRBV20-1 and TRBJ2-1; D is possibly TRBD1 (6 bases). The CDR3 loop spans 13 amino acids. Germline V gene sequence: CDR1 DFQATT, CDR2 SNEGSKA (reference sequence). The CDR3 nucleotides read TGCAGCTTAAGCTGGGGGCAGGACAATGAGCAGTTCTTC. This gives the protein CSLSWGQDNEQFF.

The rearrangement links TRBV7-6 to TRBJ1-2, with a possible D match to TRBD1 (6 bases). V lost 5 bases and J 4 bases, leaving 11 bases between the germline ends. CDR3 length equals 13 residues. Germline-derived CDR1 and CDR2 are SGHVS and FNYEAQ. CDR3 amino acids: CASSRGGSYGYTF. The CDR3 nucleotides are TGTGCCAGCAGCCGCGGGGGCTCCTATGGCTACACCTTC.

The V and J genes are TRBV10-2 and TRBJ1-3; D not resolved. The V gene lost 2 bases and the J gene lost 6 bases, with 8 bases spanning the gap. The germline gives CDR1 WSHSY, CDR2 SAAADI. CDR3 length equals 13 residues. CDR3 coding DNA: TGCGCCAGCAGTGAGGCCGGGTCAAACACCATATATTTT. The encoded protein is CASSEAGSNTIYF.

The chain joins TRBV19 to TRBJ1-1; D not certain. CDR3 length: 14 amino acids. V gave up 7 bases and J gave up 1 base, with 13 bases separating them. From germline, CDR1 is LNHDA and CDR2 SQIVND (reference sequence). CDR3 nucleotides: TGTGCCAGTACCGTTAGCAGTACGAACACTGAAGCTTTCTTT. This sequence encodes CASTVSSTNTEAFF.

As DNA, the CDR3 is TGTGCCAGCTCACCAGTCAGCAACACTGAAGCTTTCTTT. This translates into CASSPVSNTEAFF. This chain links TRBV18 with TRBJ1-1; D is uncertain. The germline gives CDR1 KGHSH, CDR2 LQKENI. The CDR3 totals 13 residues. Trimming stripped 2 bases from V and 2 bases from J, with 6 bases between.

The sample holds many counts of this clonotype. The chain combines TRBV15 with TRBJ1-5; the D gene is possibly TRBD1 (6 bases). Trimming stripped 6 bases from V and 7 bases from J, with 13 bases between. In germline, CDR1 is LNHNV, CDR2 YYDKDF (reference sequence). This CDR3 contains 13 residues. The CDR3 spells CATSVDRQQPQHF. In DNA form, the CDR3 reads TGTGCCACCAGTGTTGACAGGCAGCAGCCCCAGCATTTT. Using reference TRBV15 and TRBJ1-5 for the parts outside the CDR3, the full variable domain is DAMVIQNPRYQVTQFGKPVTLSCSQTLNHNVMYWYQQKSSQAPKLLFHYYDKDFNNEADTPDNFQSRRPNTSFCFLDIRSPGLGDTAMYLCATSVDRQQPQHFGDGTRLSIL.

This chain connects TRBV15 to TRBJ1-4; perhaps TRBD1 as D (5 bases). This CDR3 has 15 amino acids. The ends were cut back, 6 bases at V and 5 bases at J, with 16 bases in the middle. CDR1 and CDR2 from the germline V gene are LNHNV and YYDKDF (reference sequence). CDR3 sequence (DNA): TGTGCCACCAGGTCGGTAGACAGAGAAAATGAAAAACTGTTTTTT. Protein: CATRSVDRENEKLFF.

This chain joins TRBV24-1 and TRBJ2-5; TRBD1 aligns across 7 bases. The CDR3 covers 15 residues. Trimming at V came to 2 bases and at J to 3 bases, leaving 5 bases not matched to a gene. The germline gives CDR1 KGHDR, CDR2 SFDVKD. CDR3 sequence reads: CATSDSRDRKETQYF. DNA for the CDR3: TGTGCCACCAGTGATTCCCGGGACAGAAAAGAGACCCAGTACTTC.

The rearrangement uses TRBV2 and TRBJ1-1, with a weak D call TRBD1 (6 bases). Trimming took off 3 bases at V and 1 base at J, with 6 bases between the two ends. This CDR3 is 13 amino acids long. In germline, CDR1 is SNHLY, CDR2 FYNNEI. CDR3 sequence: CASSDRGNTEAFF. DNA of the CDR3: TGTGCCAGCAGTGACAGGGGGAACACTGAAGCTTTCTTT. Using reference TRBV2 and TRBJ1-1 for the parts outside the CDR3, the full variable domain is EPEVTQTPSHQVTQMGQEVILRCVPISNHLYFYWYRQILGQKVEFLVSFYNNEISEKSEIFDDQFSVERPDGSNFTLKIRSTKLEDSAMYFCASSDRGNTEAFFGQGTRLTVV.

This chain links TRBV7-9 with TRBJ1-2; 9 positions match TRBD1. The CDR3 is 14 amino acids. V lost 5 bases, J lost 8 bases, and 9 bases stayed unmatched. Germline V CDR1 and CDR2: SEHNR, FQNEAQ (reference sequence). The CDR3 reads CASSPYGTGSGYTF. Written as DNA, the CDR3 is TGTGCCAGCAGCCCCTATGGGACAGGGAGCGGCTACACCTTC.

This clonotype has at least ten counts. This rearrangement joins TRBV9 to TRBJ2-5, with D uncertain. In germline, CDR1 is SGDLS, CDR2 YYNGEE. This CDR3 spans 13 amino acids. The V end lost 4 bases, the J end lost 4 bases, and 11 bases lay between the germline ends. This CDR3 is CASSPLRAETQYF. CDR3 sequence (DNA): TGTGCCAGCAGCCCACTTAGGGCAGAGACCCAGTACTTC.

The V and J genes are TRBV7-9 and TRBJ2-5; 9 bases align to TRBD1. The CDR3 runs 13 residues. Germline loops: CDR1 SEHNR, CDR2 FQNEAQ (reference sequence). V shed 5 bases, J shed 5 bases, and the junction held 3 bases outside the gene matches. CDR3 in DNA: TGTGCCAGCAGCGGAGACAGGGGGGAGACCCAGTACTTC. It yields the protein CASSGDRGETQYF.

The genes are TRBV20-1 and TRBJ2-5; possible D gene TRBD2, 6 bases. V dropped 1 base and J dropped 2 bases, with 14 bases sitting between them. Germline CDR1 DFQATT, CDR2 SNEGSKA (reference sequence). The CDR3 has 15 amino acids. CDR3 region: CSARVLGEAQETQYF. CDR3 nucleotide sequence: TGCAGTGCTAGAGTGTTGGGGGAGGCTCAAGAGACCCAGTACTTC.

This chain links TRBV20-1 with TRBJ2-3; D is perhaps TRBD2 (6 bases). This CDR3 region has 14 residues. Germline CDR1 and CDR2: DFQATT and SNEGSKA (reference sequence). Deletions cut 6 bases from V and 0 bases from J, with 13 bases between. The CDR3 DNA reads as TGCAGTGCCTACCTAGCGCCCAGCACAGATACGCAGTATTTT. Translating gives CSAYLAPSTDTQYF.